These 21 T cell receptor beta chains were all obtained from the same sample, sequenced in a study of human versus mouse CDR3 diversity and MHC coevolution. TCRdb's table, derived via immunoSEQ multiplex PCR, lists solely in-frame clones and lacks some. The table includes 80,000 or so clones, approximately 92% detected once. The sequenced sample was naive CD4+ T cells from blood. Subset described: CD45RO-negative CD62L-positive naive CD4 T cells. Receptor source: a person aged 30 to 69 in good health.

This sequence joins TRBV5-1 and TRBJ2-5, with 7 bases lining up with TRBD1. Gene TRBJ2-7 matches the end of the DNA better, so the J call may be wrong. Germline V gene lookup returns CDR1 SGHRS and CDR2 YFSETQ. The CDR3 is 14 residues long. The DNA of the CDR3 is TGCGCCAGCAGGTTCGGGACAGACGTCTACGAGCAGTACTTC. Protein: CASRFGTDVYEQYF.

This sequence joins TRBV6-5 and TRBJ2-5; D gene ambiguous. CDR1 is MNHEY and CDR2 is SVGAGI in the germline V gene. The CDR3 contains 13 residues. With 0 bases removed from V and 4 bases from J, the gap between germline ends came to 6 bases. CDR3: CASSYSTLETQYF. CDR3 nucleotides: TGTGCCAGCAGTTACTCGACATTAGAGACCCAGTACTTC.

The V call is TRBV7-8, the J call TRBJ2-5; D is undetermined. The CDR3 contains 14 residues. Germline-derived CDR1 and CDR2 are SGHVS and FQNEAQ. Trimming removed 1 base from V and 1 base from J, with 7 bases in between. CDR3 region: CASSLGPSQETQYF. As DNA, the CDR3 is TGTGCCAGCAGCTTAGGGCCTAGCCAAGAGACCCAGTACTTC.

In its sample, this clone was seen once. V and J are TRBV7-9 and TRBJ1-1; TRBD1 is a possible D gene (5 bases). Germline CDR1 and CDR2: SEHNR and FQNEAQ (reference sequence). V was shortened by 6 bases and J by 3 bases, with 17 bases between the two germline ends. CDR3 length: 15 amino acids. The CDR3 DNA reads TGTGCCAGCAGAAGGGGACTGGGGACCGACACTGAAGCTTTCTTT. Translating gives CASRRGLGTDTEAFF.

V gene TRBV6-4 combines with J gene TRBJ2-6, with 7 bases identical to TRBD1. The CDR3 has 15 residues. Looked up from germline, CDR1 is MRHNA and CDR2 is SNTAGT. The junction had 4 bases not matched to a gene; V was cut back by 8 bases and J by 0 bases. CDR3 residues: CASGDSPSGANVLTF. CDR3 coding DNA: TGTGCCAGCGGGGACAGCCCCTCTGGGGCCAACGTCCTGACTTTC.

The gene calls are TRBV7-6 and TRBJ1-1; D is ambiguous. V gave up 3 bases and J gave up 0 bases, with 17 bases separating them. Per the germline V gene, CDR1 is SGHVS and CDR2 is FNYEAQ. The CDR3 length is 17 residues. The chain's CDR3 is CASSLGALGQLNTEAFF. The CDR3 nucleotides read TGTGCCAGCAGCTTGGGAGCCCTGGGCCAACTGAACACTGAAGCTTTCTTT. Combining the CDR3 with reference TRBV7-6 and TRBJ1-1 gives the whole variable domain GAGVSQSPRYKVTKRGQDVALRCDPISGHVSLYWYRQALGQGPEFLTYFNYEAQQDKSGLPNDRFSAERPEGSISTLTIQRTEQRDSAMYRCASSLGALGQLNTEAFFGQGTRLTVV.

The gene calls are TRBV7-2 and TRBJ1-5; D not certain. The germline V and J ends were trimmed by 0 bases and 4 bases, with 7 bases remaining between them. The CDR3 extends over 14 amino acids. Germline V gives CDR1 SGHTA, CDR2 FQGNSA. CDR3 in DNA: TGTGCCAGCAGCTTAGCGAACAGTAATCAGCCCCAGCATTTT. As protein: CASSLANSNQPQHF.

This chain joins TRBV18 and TRBJ2-7, with D tentatively TRBD2 (6 bases). Trimming left V 0 bases short and J 7 bases short, with 10 bases between. The CDR3 totals 13 residues. Germline V gene data show CDR1 as KGHSH and CDR2 as LQKENI. The DNA of the CDR3 is TGTGCCAGCTCACCACCGGTGGCGGGGGAGCAGTACTTC. It is translated as CASSPPVAGEQYF.

This clone came up a few times. The J gene is TRBJ2-6, the V gene TRBV6-4, with 9 bases aligning to TRBD1. Germline V lookup: CDR1 MRHNA, CDR2 SNTAGT. The V and J ends lost 6 bases and 0 bases, in that order; junction bases with no gene match: 6. The CDR3 is made up of 17 amino acids. The CDR3 coding sequence is TGTGCCAGCAGCCCCGGGACAGGGACCTCTGGGGCCAACGTCCTGACTTTC. It encodes CASSPGTGTSGANVLTF.

This rearrangement joins TRBV30 to TRBJ2-2; unclear D gene. V dropped 7 bases and J dropped 2 bases, with 11 bases sitting between them. The germline V gene encodes CDR1 GTSNPN and CDR2 SVGIG (reference sequence). The CDR3 totals 13 residues. DNA for the CDR3: TGTGCCTCCCCGGGTATAAACACCGGGGAGCTGTTTTTT. Amino acids: CASPGINTGELFF.

The chain joins TRBV19 to TRBJ1-2, with D possibly being TRBD1 (5 bases). Per the germline V gene, CDR1 is LNHDA and CDR2 is SQIVND (reference sequence). The V end was cut by 6 bases, the J end by 3 bases, with 11 bases between. CDR3 length: 13 amino acids. This CDR3 reads CASRYDRYYGYTF. CDR3 DNA: TGTGCCAGTAGATATGACAGATACTATGGCTACACCTTC.

This chain joins TRBV7-9 and TRBJ2-1; D gene unclear. CDR1 and CDR2 (germline): SEHNR, FQNEAQ (reference sequence). The CDR3 has 16 amino acids. V was clipped by 0 bases and J by 1 base, with 10 bases between them. The CDR3 loop reads CASSLALSASYNEQFF. CDR3 DNA sequence: TGTGCCAGCAGCTTAGCGCTCAGCGCTTCCTACAATGAGCAGTTCTTC.

The chain combines TRBV7-3 with TRBJ2-3; 10 nucleotides align to TRBD2. The CDR3 is 16 residues long. V shed 4 bases and J 6 bases; nucleotides not matched to a gene: 10. In germline, CDR1 is SGHTA, CDR2 FQGTGA. Written as DNA, the CDR3 is TGTGCCAGCAGCTCAGGGGCTAGCGGGAGCGGCGATACGCAGTATTTT. Encoded protein: CASSSGASGSGDTQYF.

The chain is built from TRBV9 and TRBJ1-5; TRBD1 is a possible D gene (5 bases). The V and J ends lost 3 bases and 7 bases respectively, with 14 bases between them. CDR3 length: 14 amino acids. Germline values: CDR1 SGDLS, CDR2 YYNGEE. In DNA form, the CDR3 reads TGTGCCAGCAGCGAAGGCCCCGGGGGACAGCCCCAGCATTTT. Its translation: CASSEGPGGQPQHF.

V gene TRBV9 combines with J gene TRBJ1-5, with a possible D match to TRBD1 (5 bases). The CDR3 runs to 15 residues. Per the germline V gene, CDR1 is SGDLS and CDR2 is YYNGEE. Trimming pared 0 bases from V and 8 bases from J, leaving 15 bases between. The CDR3 nucleotides read TGTGCCAGCAGCGTAGCGGGCGGGGACCAAGAGCCCCAGCATTTT. It is translated as CASSVAGGDQEPQHF.

The chain uses TRBV7-6 and TRBJ2-5; 7 nucleotides match TRBD1. Germline CDR1 SGHVS, CDR2 FNYEAQ. V dropped 1 base and J dropped 2; count of bases not matched to a gene: 10. The CDR3 totals 17 residues. CDR3 amino acids: CASSLVVLTGLQETQYF. CDR3 nucleotide sequence: TGTGCCAGCAGCTTAGTGGTTCTGACAGGGCTGCAAGAGACCCAGTACTTC.

The chain links TRBV7-3 to TRBJ2-2; 7 nucleotides agree with TRBD1. V dropped 5 bases and J dropped 7; count of bases not matched to a gene: 7. CDR3 length: 14 amino acids. Looked up from germline, CDR1 is SGHTA and CDR2 is FQGTGA. CDR3 loop: CASSRGQANGELFF. As DNA, the CDR3 is TGTGCCAGCAGCCGCGGACAGGCGAACGGGGAGCTGTTTTTT. Using reference TRBV7-3 and TRBJ2-2 for the parts outside the CDR3, the full variable domain is GAGVSQTPSNKVTEKGKYVELRCDPISGHTALYWYRQSLGQGPEFLIYFQGTGAADDSGLPNDRFFAVRPEGSVSTLKIQRTERGDSAVYLCASSRGQANGELFFGEGSRLTVL.

In its sample, this clone was seen once. The chain carries TRBV11-2 and TRBJ2-2; D may be TRBD1 (6 bases). Germline V gene lookup returns CDR1 SGHAT and CDR2 FQNNGV. CDR3 length: 16 residues. Trimming removed 1 base at V and 0 bases at J, with 9 bases between. The CDR3 sequence is CASSLAGTTNTGELFF. The DNA for the CDR3 is TGTGCCAGCAGCTTAGCCGGGACAACGAACACCGGGGAGCTGTTTTTT.

J is TRBJ1-1 and V is TRBV5-4; tentatively, D is TRBD1 (5 bases). Trimming shortened V by 3 bases and J by 1 base, and 13 bases separated the two germline ends. The CDR3 contains 15 residues. Germline V gene sequence: CDR1 SGHNT, CDR2 YYREEE (reference sequence). Written as DNA, the CDR3 is TGTGCCAGCAGCTCCGGGGGGGGTTGGAACACTGAAGCTTTCTTT. Protein: CASSSGGGWNTEAFF.

The genes are TRBV30 and TRBJ1-5; tentative D call: TRBD1 (6 bases). The CDR3 runs to 13 residues. Germline-derived CDR1 and CDR2 are GTSNPN and SVGIG (reference sequence). Between the trimmed V and J ends, which lost 1 base and 4 bases, there was a span of 8 bases. CDR3 residues: CAWSGQANQPQHF. CDR3 nucleotide sequence: TGTGCCTGGAGTGGACAGGCGAATCAGCCCCAGCATTTT.

This clone has only one observation. The chain carries TRBV15 and TRBJ2-7, with 8 bases lining up with TRBD1. The germline V gene has CDR1 LNHNV and CDR2 YYDKDF (reference sequence). This CDR3 has 15 amino acids. Unmatched junction bases numbered 4, after V lost 1 base and J lost 2 bases. CDR3 region: CATSRGGTGPYEQYF. The CDR3 region has the DNA TGTGCCACCAGCAGAGGCGGGACAGGACCCTACGAGCAGTACTTC.